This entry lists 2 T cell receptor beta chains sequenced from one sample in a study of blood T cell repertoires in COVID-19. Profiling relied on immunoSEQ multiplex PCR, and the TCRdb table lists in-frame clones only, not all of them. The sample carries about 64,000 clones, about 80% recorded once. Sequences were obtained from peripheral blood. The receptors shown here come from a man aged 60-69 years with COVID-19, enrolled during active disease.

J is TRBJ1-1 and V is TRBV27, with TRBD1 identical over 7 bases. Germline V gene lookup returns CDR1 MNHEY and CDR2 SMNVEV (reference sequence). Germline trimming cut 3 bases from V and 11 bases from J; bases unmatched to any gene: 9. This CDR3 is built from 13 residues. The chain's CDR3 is CASSFRDSRSAFF. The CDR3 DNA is TGTGCCAGCAGTTTTAGGGACAGCAGAAGTGCTTTCTTT.

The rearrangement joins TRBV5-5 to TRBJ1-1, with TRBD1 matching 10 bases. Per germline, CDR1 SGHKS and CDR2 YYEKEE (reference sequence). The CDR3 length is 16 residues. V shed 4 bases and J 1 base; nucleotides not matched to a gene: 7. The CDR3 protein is CASSSRQGARNTEAFF. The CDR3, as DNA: TGTGCCAGCAGCAGTAGACAGGGGGCTCGGAACACTGAAGCTTTCTTT.